The 5 T cell receptor beta chains presented below share a single source sample, sequenced in a study of OX40 agonist ivuxolimab in advanced cancers. The protocol was immunoSEQ multiplex PCR, while the TCRdb copy is restricted to in-frame clones and leaves out a portion. The sample records 95,000 to 120,000 clones, approximately 90% being singletons. Source: CD4+ or CD8+ T cells sorted from blood, taken in a trial of the OX40 agonist ivuxolimab. The origin of the receptors is an adult with an advanced solid tumor such as melanoma, head and neck, liver or kidney cancer.

The chain employs TRBV4-1 and TRBJ2-5, with 10 positions matching TRBD1. Germline V gene data show CDR1 as MGHRA and CDR2 as YSYEKL. The CDR3 is made up of 14 amino acids. Unmatched junction bases numbered 2, after V lost 4 bases and J lost 3 bases. CDR3 nucleotides: TGCGCCAGCAGCCCCGGGACAGGGGAAGAGACCCAGTACTTC. It translates to CASSPGTGEETQYF.

This sequence joins TRBV6-5 and TRBJ2-3; perhaps TRBD2 as D (5 bases). The CDR3 runs 13 residues. V was cut by 8 bases and J by 3 bases, with 12 bases left in between. From germline, CDR1 is MNHEY and CDR2 SVGAGI. The CDR3 is CASRGGPTDTQYF. CDR3 DNA sequence: TGTGCCAGCCGCGGCGGGCCTACAGATACGCAGTATTTT.

This chain connects TRBV18 to TRBJ1-1; D remains ambiguous. The CDR3 contains 13 residues. Per germline, CDR1 KGHSH and CDR2 LQKENI. V lost 4 bases and J lost 0, with 6 bases in between. As DNA, the CDR3 is TGTGCCAGCTCACGCGGAATGAACACTGAAGCTTTCTTT. Protein product: CASSRGMNTEAFF.

The V and J genes are TRBV30 and TRBJ1-1; D remains unclear. V was cut by 0 bases and J by 5 bases, with 7 bases left in between. This CDR3 is 12 amino acids long. Germline CDR1 GTSNPN, CDR2 SVGIG (reference sequence). CDR3 nucleotides: TGTGCCTGGAGTGTTGATTATACTGAAGCTTTCTTT. Protein sequence: CAWSVDYTEAFF.

This CDR3 reads CASRDRGSHEQYF. The CDR3, as DNA: TGTGCCAGCAGGGACAGGGGTTCCCACGAGCAGTACTTC. The chain employs TRBV5-4 and TRBJ2-7, with 9 bases lining up with TRBD1. The CDR3 runs to 13 residues. V lost 5 bases and J lost 5; bases outside the gene matches: 5. The germline V gene encodes CDR1 SGHNT and CDR2 YYREEE (reference sequence).